This T cell receptor beta chain appears in the sequencing data of a study of T-cell memory formation after mild COVID-19. The V end was cut by 2 bases, the J end by 8 bases, with 6 bases between. Germline CDR1 reads KGHSH; CDR2 reads LQKENI. The CDR3 spans 11 residues. This clonotype was found a few times. TCRdb re-called the 5' RACE reads with MiXCR, one entry per CDR3 protein. This table holds roughly 320,000 distinct CDR3 sequences, approximately 29% found once. Material: PBMCs or a T cell subset sorted from them (not recorded which). The receptor was isolated from an adult woman who had mild COVID-19 (a few samples of this study predate the infection). Cell type and time point are not known. The J gene is TRBJ1-2, the V gene TRBV18; weak D call: TRBD1 (5 bases). The CDR3 DNA follows: TGTGCCAGCTCACCAAGGGACGGCTACACCTTC. This translates into CASSPRDGYTF.